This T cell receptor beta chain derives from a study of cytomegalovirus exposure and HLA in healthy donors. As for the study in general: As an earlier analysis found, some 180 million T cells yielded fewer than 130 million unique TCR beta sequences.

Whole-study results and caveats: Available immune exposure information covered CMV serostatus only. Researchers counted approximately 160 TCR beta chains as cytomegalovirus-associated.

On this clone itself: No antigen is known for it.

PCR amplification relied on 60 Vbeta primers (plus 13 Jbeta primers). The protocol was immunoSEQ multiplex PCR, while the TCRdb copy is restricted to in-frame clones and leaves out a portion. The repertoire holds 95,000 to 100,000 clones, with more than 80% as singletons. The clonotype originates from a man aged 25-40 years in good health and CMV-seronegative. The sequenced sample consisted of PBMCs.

The CDR3 coding sequence is TGTGCCATCAGTGAGTCCCGGACTATCGGTCCCGGGGAGCTGTTTTTT. As protein: CAISESRTIGPGELFF. The chain combines TRBV10-3 with TRBJ2-2, with TRBD2 as a possible D gene (6 bases). Germline values: CDR1 ENHRY, CDR2 SYGVKD. The CDR3 runs 16 residues. Trimming shortened V by 0 bases and J by 6 bases, and 14 bases separated the two germline ends.